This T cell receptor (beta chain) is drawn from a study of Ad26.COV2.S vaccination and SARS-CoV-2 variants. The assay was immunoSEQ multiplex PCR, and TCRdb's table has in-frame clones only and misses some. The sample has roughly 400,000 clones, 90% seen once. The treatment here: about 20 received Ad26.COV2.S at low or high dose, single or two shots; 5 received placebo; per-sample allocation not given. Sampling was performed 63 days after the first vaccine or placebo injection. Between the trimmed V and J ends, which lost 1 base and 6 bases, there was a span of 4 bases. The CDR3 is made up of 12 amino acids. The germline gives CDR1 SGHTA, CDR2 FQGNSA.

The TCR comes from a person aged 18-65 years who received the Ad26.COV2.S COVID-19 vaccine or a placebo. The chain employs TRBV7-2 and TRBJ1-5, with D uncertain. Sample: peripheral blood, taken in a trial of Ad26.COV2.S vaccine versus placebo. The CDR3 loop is CASSLGVQPQHF. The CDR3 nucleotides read TGTGCCAGCAGCTTAGGGGTTCAGCCCCAGCATTTT.